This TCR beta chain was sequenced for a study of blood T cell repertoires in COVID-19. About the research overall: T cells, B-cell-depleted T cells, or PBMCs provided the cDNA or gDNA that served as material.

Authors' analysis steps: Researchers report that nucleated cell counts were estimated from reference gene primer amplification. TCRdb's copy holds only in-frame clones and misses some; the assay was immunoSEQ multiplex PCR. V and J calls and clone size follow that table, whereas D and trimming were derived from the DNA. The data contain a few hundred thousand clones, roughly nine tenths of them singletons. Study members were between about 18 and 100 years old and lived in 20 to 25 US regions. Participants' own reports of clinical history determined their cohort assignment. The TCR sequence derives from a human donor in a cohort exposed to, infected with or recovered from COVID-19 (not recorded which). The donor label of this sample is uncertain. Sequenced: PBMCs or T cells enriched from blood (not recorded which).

The CDR3 nucleotides read TGTGCCAGCAGCTTGGGTCTGCGGGACGAGAATAACTATGGCTACACCTTC. Residues: CASSLGLRDENNYGYTF. V is TRBV5-5 and J is TRBJ1-2; perhaps TRBD1 as D (5 bases). From germline, CDR1 is SGHKS and CDR2 YYEKEE (reference sequence). The CDR3 is 17 amino acids. Between the trimmed V and J ends, which lost 0 bases and 1 base, there was a span of 16 bases.